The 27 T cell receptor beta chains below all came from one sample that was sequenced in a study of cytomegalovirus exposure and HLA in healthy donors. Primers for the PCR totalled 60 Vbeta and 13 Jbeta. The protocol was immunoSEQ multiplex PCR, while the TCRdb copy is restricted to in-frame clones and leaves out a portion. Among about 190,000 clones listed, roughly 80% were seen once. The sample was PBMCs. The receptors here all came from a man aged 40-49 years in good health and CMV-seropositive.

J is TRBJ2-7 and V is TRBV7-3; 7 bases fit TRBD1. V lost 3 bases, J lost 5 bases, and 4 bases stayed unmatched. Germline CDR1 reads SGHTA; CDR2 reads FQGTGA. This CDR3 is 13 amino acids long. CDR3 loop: CASSFDRDHEQYF. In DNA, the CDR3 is TGTGCCAGCAGCTTCGACAGGGACCACGAGCAGTACTTC.

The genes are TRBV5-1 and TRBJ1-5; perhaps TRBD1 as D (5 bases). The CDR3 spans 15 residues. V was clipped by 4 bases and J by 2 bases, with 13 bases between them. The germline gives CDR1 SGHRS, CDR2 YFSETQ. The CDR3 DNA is TGCGCCAGCAGCCCAGGGAACGTCGGCAATCAGCCCCAGCATTTT. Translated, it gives CASSPGNVGNQPQHF.

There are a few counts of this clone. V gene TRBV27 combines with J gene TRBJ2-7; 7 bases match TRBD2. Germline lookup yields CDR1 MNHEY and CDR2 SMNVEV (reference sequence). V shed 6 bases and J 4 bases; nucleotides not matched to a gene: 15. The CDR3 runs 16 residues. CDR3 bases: TGTGCCAGCAGCCCCCTTGAGGGCGGGAGTTCATACGAGCAGTACTTC. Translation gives CASSPLEGGSSYEQYF.

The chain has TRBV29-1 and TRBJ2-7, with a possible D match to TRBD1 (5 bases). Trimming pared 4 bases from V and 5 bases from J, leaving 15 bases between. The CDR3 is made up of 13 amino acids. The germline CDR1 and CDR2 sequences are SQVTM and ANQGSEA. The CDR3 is CSVGQSSSNEQYF. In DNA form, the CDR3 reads TGCAGCGTTGGACAGTCCTCCTCTAACGAGCAGTACTTC.

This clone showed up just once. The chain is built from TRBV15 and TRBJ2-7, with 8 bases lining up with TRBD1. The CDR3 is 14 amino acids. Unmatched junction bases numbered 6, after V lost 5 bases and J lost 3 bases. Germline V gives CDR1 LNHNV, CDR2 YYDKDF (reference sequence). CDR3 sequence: CATSYDRGIYEQYF. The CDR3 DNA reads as TGTGCCACCAGCTATGACAGGGGTATCTACGAGCAGTACTTC.

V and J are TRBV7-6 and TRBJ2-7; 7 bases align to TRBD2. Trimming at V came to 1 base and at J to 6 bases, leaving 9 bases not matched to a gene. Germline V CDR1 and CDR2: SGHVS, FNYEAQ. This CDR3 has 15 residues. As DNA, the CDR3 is TGTGCCAGCAGCTTAGGGGGCCGGGAGGTTGGCGAGCAGTACTTC. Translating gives CASSLGGREVGEQYF. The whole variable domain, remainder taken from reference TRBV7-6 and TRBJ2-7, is GAGVSQSPRYKVTKRGQDVALRCDPISGHVSLYWYRQALGQGPEFLTYFNYEAQQDKSGLPNDRFSAERPEGSISTLTIQRTEQRDSAMYRCASSLGGREVGEQYFGPGTRLTVT.

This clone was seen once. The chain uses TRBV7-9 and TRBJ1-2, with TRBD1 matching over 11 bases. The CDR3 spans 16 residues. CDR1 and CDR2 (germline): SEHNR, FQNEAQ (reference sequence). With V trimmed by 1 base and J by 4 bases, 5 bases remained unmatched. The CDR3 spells CASSLVSGTGGYGYTF. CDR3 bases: TGTGCCAGCAGCTTAGTGTCCGGGACAGGGGGCTATGGCTACACCTTC.

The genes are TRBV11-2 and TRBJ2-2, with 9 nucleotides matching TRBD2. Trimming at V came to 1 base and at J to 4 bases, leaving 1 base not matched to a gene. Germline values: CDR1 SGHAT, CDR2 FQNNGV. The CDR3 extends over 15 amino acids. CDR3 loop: CASSLGGRVTGELFF. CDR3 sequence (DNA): TGTGCCAGCAGCTTAGGCGGGAGGGTCACCGGGGAGCTGTTTTTT.

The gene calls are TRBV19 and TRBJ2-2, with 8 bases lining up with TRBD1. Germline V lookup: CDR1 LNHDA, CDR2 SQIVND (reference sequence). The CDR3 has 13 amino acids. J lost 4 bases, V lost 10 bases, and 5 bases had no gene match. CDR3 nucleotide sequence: TGTGCCATAGGACAGGGCGTCACCGGGGAGCTGTTTTTT. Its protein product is CAIGQGVTGELFF. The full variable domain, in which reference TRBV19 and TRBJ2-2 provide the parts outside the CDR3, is DGGITQSPKYLFRKEGQNVTLSCEQNLNHDAMYWYRQDPGQGLRLIYYSQIVNDFQKGDIAEGYSVSREKKESFPLTVTSAQKNPTAFYLCAIGQGVTGELFFGEGSRLTVL.

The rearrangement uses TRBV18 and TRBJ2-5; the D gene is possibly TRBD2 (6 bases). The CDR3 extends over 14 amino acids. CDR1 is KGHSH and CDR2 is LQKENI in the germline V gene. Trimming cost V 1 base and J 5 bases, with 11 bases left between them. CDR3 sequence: CASSPRRAGETQYF. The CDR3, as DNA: TGTGCCAGCTCACCACGCCGTGCGGGGGAGACCCAGTACTTC. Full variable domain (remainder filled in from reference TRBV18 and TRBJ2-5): NAGVMQNPRHLVRRRGQEARLRCSPMKGHSHVYWYRQLPEEGLKFMVYLQKENIIDESGMPKERFSAEFPKEGPSILRIQQVVRGDSAAYFCASSPRRAGETQYFGPGTRLLVL.

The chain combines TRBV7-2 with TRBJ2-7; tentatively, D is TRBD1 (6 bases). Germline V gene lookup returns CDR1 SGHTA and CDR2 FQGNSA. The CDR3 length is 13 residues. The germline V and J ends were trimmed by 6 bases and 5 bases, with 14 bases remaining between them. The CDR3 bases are TGTGCCAGCAGTCAACAGGGTCCCCACGAGCAGTACTTC. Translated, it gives CASSQQGPHEQYF.

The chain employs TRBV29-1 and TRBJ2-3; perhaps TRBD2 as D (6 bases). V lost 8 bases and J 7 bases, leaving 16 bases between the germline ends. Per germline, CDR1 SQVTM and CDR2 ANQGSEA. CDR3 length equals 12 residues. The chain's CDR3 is CSSGLGPYTQYF. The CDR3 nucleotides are TGCAGCTCGGGACTCGGCCCATATACGCAGTATTTT.

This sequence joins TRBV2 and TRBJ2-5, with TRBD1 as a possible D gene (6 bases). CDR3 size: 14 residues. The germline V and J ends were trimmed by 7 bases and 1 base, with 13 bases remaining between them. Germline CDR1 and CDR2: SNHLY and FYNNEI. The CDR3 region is CASTRRGIQETQYF. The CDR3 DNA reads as TGTGCCAGCACCAGAAGGGGGATCCAAGAGACCCAGTACTTC.

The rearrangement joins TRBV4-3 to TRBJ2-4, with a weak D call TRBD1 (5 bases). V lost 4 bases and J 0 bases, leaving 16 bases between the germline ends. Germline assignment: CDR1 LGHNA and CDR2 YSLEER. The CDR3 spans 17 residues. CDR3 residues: CASSPLRGPPAKNIQYF. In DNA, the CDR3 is TGCGCCAGCAGCCCCTTAAGGGGTCCCCCAGCCAAAAACATTCAGTACTTC.

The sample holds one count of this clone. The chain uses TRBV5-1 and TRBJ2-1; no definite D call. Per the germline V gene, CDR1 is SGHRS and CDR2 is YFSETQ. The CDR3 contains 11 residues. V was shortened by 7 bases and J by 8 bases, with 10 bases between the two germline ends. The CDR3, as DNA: TGCGCCAGCTCCTCGGTGGATGAGCAGTTCTTC. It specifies CASSSVDEQFF.

CDR3 region: CASSFGTGGQPQHF. CDR3 DNA: TGTGCCAGCAGCTTCGGTACAGGGGGTCAGCCCCAGCATTTT. This rearrangement joins TRBV11-3 to TRBJ1-5; 8 bases line up with TRBD1. Germline CDR1 reads SGHNT; CDR2 reads YENEEA. Trimming cost V 3 bases and J 6 bases; bases outside gene matches: 4. The CDR3 loop spans 14 amino acids.

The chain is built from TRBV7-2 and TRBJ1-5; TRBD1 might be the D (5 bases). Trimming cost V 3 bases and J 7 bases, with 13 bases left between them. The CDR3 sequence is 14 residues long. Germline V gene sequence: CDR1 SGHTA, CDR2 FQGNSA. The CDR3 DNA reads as TGTGCCAGCAGCTTGGATGGGGGGGTACAGCCCCAGCATTTT. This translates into CASSLDGGVQPQHF. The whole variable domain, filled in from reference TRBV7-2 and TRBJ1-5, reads GAGVSQSPSNKVTEKGKDVELRCDPISGHTALYWYRQSLGQGLEFLIYFQGNSAPDKSGLPSDRFSAERTGGSVSTLTIQRTQQEDSAVYLCASSLDGGVQPQHFGDGTRLSIL.

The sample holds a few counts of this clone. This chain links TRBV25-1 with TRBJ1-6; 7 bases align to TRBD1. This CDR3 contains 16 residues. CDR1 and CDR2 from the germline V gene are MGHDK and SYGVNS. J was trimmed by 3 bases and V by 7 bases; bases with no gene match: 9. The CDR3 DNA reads TGTGCCAGCACCTCCGAGGCAGGGGGCTATAATTCACCCCTCCACTTT. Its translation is CASTSEAGGYNSPLHF.

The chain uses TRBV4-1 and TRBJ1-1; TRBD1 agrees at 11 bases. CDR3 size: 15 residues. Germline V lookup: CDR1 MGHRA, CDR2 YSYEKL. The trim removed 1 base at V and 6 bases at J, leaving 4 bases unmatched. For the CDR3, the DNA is TGCGCCAGCAGCCAAGCCTGGGGACAGGGGGCTGAAGCTTTCTTT. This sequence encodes CASSQAWGQGAEAFF.

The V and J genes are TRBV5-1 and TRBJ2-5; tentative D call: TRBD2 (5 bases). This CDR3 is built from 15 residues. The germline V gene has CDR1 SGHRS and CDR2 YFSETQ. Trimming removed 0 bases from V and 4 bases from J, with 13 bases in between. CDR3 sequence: CASSLVVARRETQYF. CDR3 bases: TGCGCCAGCAGCTTGGTTGTAGCGAGGAGAGAGACCCAGTACTTC.

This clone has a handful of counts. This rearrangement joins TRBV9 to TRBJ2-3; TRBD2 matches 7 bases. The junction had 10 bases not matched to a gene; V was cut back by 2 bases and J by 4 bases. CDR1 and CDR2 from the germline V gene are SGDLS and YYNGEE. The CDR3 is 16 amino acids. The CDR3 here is CASSVDPGGSADTQYF. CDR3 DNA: TGTGCCAGCAGCGTGGACCCGGGGGGTTCGGCAGATACGCAGTATTTT. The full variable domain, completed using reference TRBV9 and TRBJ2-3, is DSGVTQTPKHLITATGQRVTLRCSPRSGDLSVYWYQQSLDQGLQFLIQYYNGEERAKGNILERFSAQQFPDLHSELNLSSLELGDSALYFCASSVDPGGSADTQYFGPGTRLTVL.

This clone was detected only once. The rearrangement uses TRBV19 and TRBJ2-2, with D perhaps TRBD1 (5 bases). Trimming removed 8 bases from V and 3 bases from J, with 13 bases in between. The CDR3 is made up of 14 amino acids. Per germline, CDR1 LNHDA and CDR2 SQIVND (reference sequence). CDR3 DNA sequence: TGTGCCAGTGCGTTCAAAGGGGACACCGGGGAGCTGTTTTTT. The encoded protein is CASAFKGDTGELFF. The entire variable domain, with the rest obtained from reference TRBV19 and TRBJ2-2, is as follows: DGGITQSPKYLFRKEGQNVTLSCEQNLNHDAMYWYRQDPGQGLRLIYYSQIVNDFQKGDIAEGYSVSREKKESFPLTVTSAQKNPTAFYLCASAFKGDTGELFFGEGSRLTVL.

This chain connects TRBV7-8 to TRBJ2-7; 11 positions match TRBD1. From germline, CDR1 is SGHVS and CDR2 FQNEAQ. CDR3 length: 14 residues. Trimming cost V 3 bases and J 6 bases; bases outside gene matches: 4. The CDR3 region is CASSFRTGGGEQYF. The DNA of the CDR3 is TGTGCCAGCAGCTTTAGGACAGGGGGCGGCGAGCAGTACTTC. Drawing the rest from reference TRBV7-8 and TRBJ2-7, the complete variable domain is GAGVSQSPRYKVAKRGQDVALRCDPISGHVSLFWYQQALGQGPEFLTYFQNEAQLDKSGLPSDRFFAERPEGSVSTLKIQRTQQEDSAVYLCASSFRTGGGEQYFGPGTRLTVT.

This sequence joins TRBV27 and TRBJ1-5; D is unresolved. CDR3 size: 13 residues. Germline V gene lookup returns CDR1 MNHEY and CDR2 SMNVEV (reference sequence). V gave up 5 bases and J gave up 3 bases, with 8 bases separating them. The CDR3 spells CASSEQINQPQHF. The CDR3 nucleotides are TGTGCCAGCAGTGAGCAAATCAATCAGCCCCAGCATTTT.

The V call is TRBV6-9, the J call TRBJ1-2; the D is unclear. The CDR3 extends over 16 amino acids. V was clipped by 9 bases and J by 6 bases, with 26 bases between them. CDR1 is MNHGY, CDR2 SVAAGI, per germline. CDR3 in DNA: TGTGCCAGACCCATCCCGACAACTCTGGGTTCTGATGGCTACACCTTC. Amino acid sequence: CARPIPTTLGSDGYTF.

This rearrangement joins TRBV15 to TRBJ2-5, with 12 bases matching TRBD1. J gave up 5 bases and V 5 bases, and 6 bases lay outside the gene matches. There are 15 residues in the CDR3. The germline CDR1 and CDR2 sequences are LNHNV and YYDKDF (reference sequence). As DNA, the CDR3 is TGTGCCACCAGCCGTGGGACAGGGGGCTTGGAGACCCAGTACTTC. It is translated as CATSRGTGGLETQYF.

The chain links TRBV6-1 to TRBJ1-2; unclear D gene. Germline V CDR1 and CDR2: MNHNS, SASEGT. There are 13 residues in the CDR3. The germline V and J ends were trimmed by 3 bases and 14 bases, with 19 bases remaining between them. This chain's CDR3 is CASSDGPDRGRTF. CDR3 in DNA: TGTGCCAGCAGTGACGGGCCAGACCGCGGGCGGACCTTC.